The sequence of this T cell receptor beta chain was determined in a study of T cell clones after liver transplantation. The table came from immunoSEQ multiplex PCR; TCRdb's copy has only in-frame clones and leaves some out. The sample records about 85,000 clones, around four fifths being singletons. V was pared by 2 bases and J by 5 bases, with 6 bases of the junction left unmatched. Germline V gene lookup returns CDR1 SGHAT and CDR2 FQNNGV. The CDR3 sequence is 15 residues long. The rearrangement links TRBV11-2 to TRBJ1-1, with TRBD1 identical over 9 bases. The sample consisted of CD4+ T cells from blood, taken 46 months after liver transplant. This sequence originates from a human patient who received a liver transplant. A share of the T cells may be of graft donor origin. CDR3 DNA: TGTGCCAGCAGCTTAATACAGGGGGCTGGTACTGAAGCTTTCTTT. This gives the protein CASSLIQGAGTEAFF.